Detailed here is one T cell receptor (beta chain). Its antigen is currently unknown. The PCR employed 60 Vbeta primers together with 13 Jbeta primers. Assay used: immunoSEQ multiplex PCR; TCRdb lists only in-frame clones, some missing. Of approximately 120,000 clones detected, around 77% appear once; the ten largest clones hold around 1.2%. V was shortened by 0 bases and J by 6 bases, with 10 bases between the two germline ends. The CDR3 length is 14 residues. Germline V gene data show CDR1 as SGHRS and CDR2 as YFSETQ. These data originate in a study of cytomegalovirus exposure and HLA in healthy donors. Across the study: Earlier sequencing of some 170 million T cells yielded 120 million or so unique TCR beta sequences.

Points from the study as a whole: Prior analysis indicated that the majority of TCR beta V segments exhibited productivity approximately 90% or approximately 30% of the time.

The specimen was PBMCs. The TCR was taken from a man between 45 and 60 years old in good health and CMV-seronegative. The chain joins TRBV5-1 to TRBJ2-1; tentative D call: TRBD2 (5 bases). The CDR3 spells CASSLANSGNEQFF. Here the CDR3 DNA reads TGCGCCAGCAGCTTGGCCAACAGCGGCAATGAGCAGTTCTTC.